This T cell receptor (beta chain) was sequenced in a study of T cells expressing NK-cell markers. Looking at the study overall: With respect to HCMV, most of the eight sequenced donors were seropositive, and one was seronegative. Study-level points and caveats: As a fraction of CD8+ T cells, dominant NKG2C+ clonotypes reached roughly 1.0-7.5% in 5 to 7 donors. In a handful of donors, dominant clonotypes made up about 28.3-65% of CD3+CD56-NKG2C+ cells.

No DNA is given; TCRdb re-called the 5' RACE reads and lists each CDR3 protein once. The sample spans about 460,000 distinct CDR3 sequences; the ten largest clones claim over 1.1%. Comments on this clonotype: Its antigen is unknown.

CDR3 length: 15 residues. CDR1 and CDR2 (germline): SGHAT, FQNNGV. The rearrangement links TRBV11-2 to TRBJ2-2; the D gene TCRdb calls, TRBD1, cannot be checked with no DNA. The clonotype originates from a woman aged 45-60 years in good health. Sequenced input: blood T cells: a sorted CD56 or NKG2C T cell subset, CD4+ or CD8+ T cells, or bulk PBMC T cells (not recorded which). The CDR3 sequence: CASSRIQGAAGELFF.